Listed below are T cell receptor beta chains from one sample, sequenced in a study of cytomegalovirus exposure and HLA in healthy donors. The repertoire was sequenced with immunoSEQ multiplex PCR; TCRdb's copy has only in-frame clones and lacks some. The sample yields about 120,000 clones, 70% to 75% seen once. The sample was PBMCs. The receptors shown here come from a woman between 18 and 29 years old in good health and CMV-seronegative. Both conserved end residues are part of each CDR3. A D gene is named only where the DNA matches it firmly. Only some rows state a clone size, as once, few, many or a class for expanded clones.

V: TRBV7-9; D: TRBD2; size: .; J: TRBJ2-3; DNA: TGTGCCAGCAGGCCGCGGGGGGGCCTTGGCACAGATACGCAGTATTTT; CDR3: CASRPRGGLGTDTQYF
V: TRBV6-5; D: .; size: .; J: TRBJ2-7; DNA: TGTGCCAGCAGTTCTATCTCCTACGAGCAGTACTTC; CDR3: CASSSISYEQYF
V: TRBV15; D: TRBD1; size: .; J: TRBJ1-1; DNA: TGTGCCACCAGCAGAGATGATACAGGGGTCAGACCTGAAGCTTTCTTT; CDR3: CATSRDDTGVRPEAFF
V: TRBV2; D: .; size: .; J: TRBJ1-5; DNA: TGTGCCAGCAGGGCGGGGGGGCTGAATCAGCCCCAGCATTTT; CDR3: CASRAGGLNQPQHF
V: TRBV6-5; D: .; size: .; J: TRBJ1-1; DNA: TGTGCCAGCAGTTGCTCTAGGGGGTCCCTGAACACTGAAGCTTTCTTT; CDR3: CASSCSRGSLNTEAFF
V: TRBV5-1; D: TRBD1; size: .; J: TRBJ1-5; DNA: TGCGCCAGCAGCTTGGCCACAGGGGTTCAGCCCCAGCATTTT; CDR3: CASSLATGVQPQHF
V: TRBV5-1; D: TRBD1; size: once; J: TRBJ1-1; DNA: TGCGCCAGCAGCGTGGAACAGGGGACGGGTACTGAAGCTTTCTTT; CDR3: CASSVEQGTGTEAFF
V: TRBV6-5; D: TRBD1; size: .; J: TRBJ1-6; DNA: TGTGCCAGCAGTATGACAGGGTCGGTCAATTCACCCCTCCACTTT; CDR3: CASSMTGSVNSPLHF
V: TRBV19; D: .; size: .; J: TRBJ2-1; DNA: TGTGCCAGTAGCCCCTACCAGGGGGAGGCCTACAATGAGCAGTTCTTC; CDR3: CASSPYQGEAYNEQFF
V: TRBV25-1; D: TRBD1; size: .; J: TRBJ1-4; DNA: TGTGCCAGCAGTGAATCCGGCTCCCGGGGGACAGCCAATGAAAAACTGTTTTTT; CDR3: CASSESGSRGTANEKLFF
V: TRBV10-3; D: .; size: .; J: TRBJ1-1; DNA: TGTGCCATCAAAAGACCGGACTCTGAAGCTTTCTTT; CDR3: CAIKRPDSEAFF
V: TRBV29-1; D: TRBD2; size: .; J: TRBJ2-7; DNA: TGCAGCGCGCTCGGGGGGATCTCCTACGAGCAGTACTTC; CDR3: CSALGGISYEQYF
V: TRBV19; D: .; size: .; J: TRBJ1-1; DNA: TGTGCCAGTAGCCCCAGAGGGGGGGATTTCTTT; CDR3: CASSPRGGDFF
V: TRBV4-1; D: TRBD1; size: .; J: TRBJ1-3; DNA: TGCGCCAGCAGCCATCCAGGGGGCAGGGGGCTAGGAAACACCATATATTTT; CDR3: CASSHPGGRGLGNTIYF
V: TRBV28; D: TRBD1; size: .; J: TRBJ1-5; DNA: TGTGCCAGCAGTTCCGGACAGGCCAGCAATCAGCCCCAGCATTTT; CDR3: CASSSGQASNQPQHF
V: TRBV5-1; D: .; size: once; J: TRBJ2-7; DNA: TGCGCCAGCAGCAGCAGGCAGTCGCCTGGGGAGCAGTACTTC; CDR3: CASSSRQSPGEQYF
V: TRBV30; D: .; size: .; J: TRBJ2-2; DNA: TGTGCCTGGAGTGCGCCGGCGGTGACCGGGGAGCTGTTTTTT; CDR3: CAWSAPAVTGELFF
V: TRBV5-6; D: TRBD1; size: .; J: TRBJ2-6; DNA: TGTGCCAGCAGCCCCAGCCGCAGGGGGAGCTCTGGGGCCAACGTCCTGACTTTC; CDR3: CASSPSRRGSSGANVLTF
V: TRBV6-5; D: .; size: .; J: TRBJ1-1; DNA: TGTGCCAGCAGTCCCGCTTTCCTCCGGGGCACTGAAGCTTTCTTT; CDR3: CASSPAFLRGTEAFF
V: TRBV6-6; D: .; size: .; J: TRBJ2-7; DNA: TGTGCCAGCAGTACTCCAGGGTTCGCCTACGAGCAGTACTTC; CDR3: CASSTPGFAYEQYF
V: TRBV4-1; D: .; size: .; J: TRBJ1-5; DNA: TGCGCCAGCAGCCAAGACCAAGGCGGGCAGCCCCAGCATTTT; CDR3: CASSQDQGGQPQHF
V: TRBV15; D: .; size: .; J: TRBJ1-5; DNA: TGTGCCACCAGCGTTGGGGGGAGCAATCAGCCCCAGCATTTT; CDR3: CATSVGGSNQPQHF